This note documents a single T cell receptor (beta chain) sequence. A much larger clone sits a single nucleotide away, making a read error possible. CDR1 and CDR2 from the germline V gene are GTSNPN and SVGIG (reference sequence). There are 13 residues in the CDR3. Only in-frame clones appear in the TCRdb table, and some are missing; sequencing was by immunoSEQ multiplex PCR. The top ten clones hold roughly 10% of a sample with about 200,000 clones, 80% to 90% of them seen once. The data were obtained in a study of blood T cell repertoires in COVID-19. Looking at the study overall: Both acute and convalescent COVID-19 samples were obtained from the United States, Italy and Spain. T cells, B-cell-depleted T cells, or PBMCs provided the cDNA or gDNA that served as material.

This sequence was found in a woman aged 80 or over with acute or convalescent COVID-19. Material: peripheral blood. The chain joins TRBV30 to TRBJ1-2; D perhaps matches TRBD1 (6 bases). CDR3 region: CPSHAGGPGGYTF. In DNA, the CDR3 is TGTCCCTCCCACGCCGGGGGGCCGGGGGGCTACACCTTC.